This TCR beta chain was found in a study of blood T cell repertoires in COVID-19. Study-level information: PBMCs, B-cell-depleted T cells, or T cells were the source of the cDNA or gDNA that made up the material.

V gave up 1 base and J gave up 4 bases; unmatched junction bases: 4. CDR1 and CDR2 from the germline V gene are GTSNPN and SVGIG (reference sequence). The CDR3 loop spans 14 amino acids. Source study methods: From reference gene primer amplification, estimates of nucleated cell counts were derived. Sequencing was performed with immunoSEQ multiplex PCR; in TCRdb, only in-frame clones are kept and a portion is missing. The DNA gave D and trimming, while V, J and clone size come from that table. The sample contains about 330,000 clones, around nine tenths of which appear only once. Those enrolled, adults aged roughly 18 to 90 years, came from roughly 22 US areas. Membership in each cohort depended on participant-reported clinical history. This clone was picked up one time.

Sequenced: PBMCs or T cells enriched from blood (not recorded which). The chain links TRBV30 to TRBJ2-7, with 10 bases that match TRBD1. This TCR derives from a woman aged 25 to 45 who had recovered from COVID-19. This CDR3 is CAWSAGTGAYEQYF. The CDR3 DNA is TGTGCCTGGAGTGCCGGGACAGGGGCTTACGAGCAGTACTTC. The complete variable domain, with remaining parts taken from reference TRBV30 and TRBJ2-7, reads SQTIHQWPATLVQPVGSPLSLECTVEGTSNPNLYWYRQAAGRGLQLLFYSVGIGQISSEVPQNLSASRPQDRQFILSSKKLLLSDSGFYLCAWSAGTGAYEQYFGPGTRLTVT.